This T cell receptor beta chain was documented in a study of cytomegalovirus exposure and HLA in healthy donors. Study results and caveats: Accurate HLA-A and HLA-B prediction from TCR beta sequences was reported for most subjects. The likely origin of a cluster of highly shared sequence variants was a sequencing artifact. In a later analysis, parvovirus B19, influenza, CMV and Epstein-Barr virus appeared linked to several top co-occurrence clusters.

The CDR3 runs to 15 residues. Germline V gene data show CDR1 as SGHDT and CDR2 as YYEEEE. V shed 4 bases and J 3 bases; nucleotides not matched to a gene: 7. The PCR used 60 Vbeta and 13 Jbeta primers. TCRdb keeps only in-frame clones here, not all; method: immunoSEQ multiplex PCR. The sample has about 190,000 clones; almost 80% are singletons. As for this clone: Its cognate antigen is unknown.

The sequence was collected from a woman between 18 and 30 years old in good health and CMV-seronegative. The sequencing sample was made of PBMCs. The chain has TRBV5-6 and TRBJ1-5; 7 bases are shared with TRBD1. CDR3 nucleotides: TGTGCCAGCAGCCATGGGACAGTACCCAATCAGCCCCAGCATTTT. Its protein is CASSHGTVPNQPQHF.